This T cell receptor beta chain was profiled in a study of blood T cell repertoires in COVID-19. Per the study methods: From reference gene primer amplification, estimates of nucleated cell counts were derived. Sequenced by immunoSEQ multiplex PCR; TCRdb stores in-frame clones only, minus some. The V and J calls and clone size come from that table; D and trimming were worked out from the DNA. There are some 60,000 clones in the sample; 90% occur only once, and roughly 1.2% lies in the top ten. The CDR3 has 14 residues. Germline V gene data show CDR1 as GTSNPN and CDR2 as SVGIG (reference sequence). V was pared by 1 base and J by 9 bases, with 9 bases of the junction left unmatched.

Source material: peripheral blood. V usage is TRBV30 and J usage is TRBJ2-1; 7 bases match TRBD2. The TCR originated in a man in his 60s with acute or convalescent COVID-19. CDR3 in DNA: TGTGCCTGGAGTGGGGGGGGAGGGTATAGTGAGCAGTTCTTC. This gives the protein CAWSGGGGYSEQFF.